These T cell receptor beta chains were read from a single sample in a study of T cell responses to AZD1222 COVID-19 vaccine. Using immunoSEQ multiplex PCR, the repertoire was profiled, and TCRdb retains in-frame clones only, with some absent. The sample has about 110,000 clones; more than 85% are singletons. The material was peripheral blood, obtained on day 0 of AZD1222 vaccination. These receptor sequences come from an adult in good health. CDR3s include the opening cysteine and the closing phenylalanine or tryptophan. A D gene is named only where the DNA matches it firmly. The size field is filled for only some rows; it gives once, few, many or a size class.

clone size: NA; V gene: TRBV7-2; D gene: NA; J gene: TRBJ2-5; CDR3 DNA: TGTGCCAGCAGCTTAGCCCGTCAAGAGACCCAGTACTTC; CDR3 protein: CASSLARQETQYF
clone size: NA; V gene: TRBV7-2; D gene: NA; J gene: TRBJ2-5; CDR3 DNA: TGTGCCAGCAGCTTAGACGGGCTTCAAGAGACCCAGTACTTC; CDR3 protein: CASSLDGLQETQYF
clone size: NA; V gene: TRBV30; D gene: NA; J gene: TRBJ1-4; CDR3 DNA: TGTGCCTGGAGCGCCGGGGATTGGGAAAAACTGTTTTTT; CDR3 protein: CAWSAGDWEKLFF
clone size: once; V gene: TRBV3-1/TRBV3-2; D gene: TRBD1; J gene: TRBJ1-4; CDR3 DNA: TGTGCCAGCAGCCCCTGGGGAGGGGGCGCCTCTAATGAAAAACTGTTTTTT; CDR3 protein: CASSPWGGGASNEKLFF
clone size: NA; V gene: TRBV9; D gene: TRBD1; J gene: TRBJ2-3; CDR3 DNA: TGTGCCAGCAGCGTAGTAGGGACGACAGGGACAGATACGCAGTATTTT; CDR3 protein: CASSVVGTTGTDTQYF
clone size: NA; V gene: TRBV5-1; D gene: NA; J gene: TRBJ2-2; CDR3 DNA: TGCGCCAGCAGCTTGGGGCTCGACGGGGAGCTGTTTTTT; CDR3 protein: CASSLGLDGELFF
clone size: NA; V gene: TRBV6-4; D gene: NA; J gene: TRBJ1-6; CDR3 DNA: TGTGCCAGCAGTGACTCCCGGGATTCACCCCTCCACTTT; CDR3 protein: CASSDSRDSPLHF
clone size: NA; V gene: TRBV5-6; D gene: TRBD1; J gene: TRBJ1-2; CDR3 DNA: TGTGCCAGCAGCACCAGGGGGCCGGGCTATGGCTACACCTTC; CDR3 protein: CASSTRGPGYGYTF
clone size: NA; V gene: TRBV3-1/TRBV3-2; D gene: NA; J gene: TRBJ1-6; CDR3 DNA: TGTGCCAGCAGCCAAGGGACAGCCCGTAATTCACCCCTCCACTTT; CDR3 protein: CASSQGTARNSPLHF
clone size: NA; V gene: TRBV11-2; D gene: NA; J gene: TRBJ2-1; CDR3 DNA: TGTGCCAGCAGCTTAGACGTGAGCTCCTACAATGAGCAGTTCTTC; CDR3 protein: CASSLDVSSYNEQFF
clone size: NA; V gene: TRBV6-2/TRBV6-3; D gene: NA; J gene: TRBJ1-1; CDR3 DNA: TGTGCCAGCAGTCGCGGGGTGAGGACTGAAGCTTTCTTT; CDR3 protein: CASSRGVRTEAFF
clone size: few; V gene: TRBV5-5; D gene: TRBD1; J gene: TRBJ1-6; CDR3 DNA: TGTGCCAGCAGCTCACGGGACAGGGATTCACCCCTCCACTTT; CDR3 protein: CASSSRDRDSPLHF
clone size: once; V gene: TRBV5-6; D gene: TRBD1; J gene: TRBJ2-2; CDR3 DNA: TGTGCCAGCAGCTTGTTCGGACAGGAAAACACCGGGGAGCTGTTTTTT; CDR3 protein: CASSLFGQENTGELFF
clone size: NA; V gene: TRBV6-2/TRBV6-3; D gene: NA; J gene: TRBJ2-5; CDR3 DNA: TGTGCCAGCAGTAGTCAGGGTGAGACCCAGTACTTC; CDR3 protein: CASSSQGETQYF
clone size: NA; V gene: TRBV11-3; D gene: TRBD2; J gene: TRBJ2-7; CDR3 DNA: TGTGCCAGCAGCTTAGATAGCGGGAGCTCCTACGAGCAGTACTTC; CDR3 protein: CASSLDSGSSYEQYF
clone size: once; V gene: TRBV4-3; D gene: NA; J gene: TRBJ2-7; CDR3 DNA: TGCGCCAGCAGCCAAAGCGGGCTAGGGAACTACGAGCAGTACTTC; CDR3 protein: CASSQSGLGNYEQYF
clone size: NA; V gene: TRBV18; D gene: TRBD1; J gene: TRBJ1-4; CDR3 DNA: TGTGCCAGCTCCGCGACAGGGACGTCTAATGAAAAACTGTTTTTT; CDR3 protein: CASSATGTSNEKLFF
clone size: once; V gene: TRBV7-9; D gene: TRBD1; J gene: TRBJ2-1; CDR3 DNA: TGTGCCAGCAGCTCTCCCCGGGACAGCAACAATGAGCAGTTCTTC; CDR3 protein: CASSSPRDSNNEQFF
clone size: NA; V gene: TRBV18; D gene: TRBD1; J gene: TRBJ1-1; CDR3 DNA: TGTGCCAGCTCACACGGTACAGGGGGGAACACTGAAGCTTTCTTT; CDR3 protein: CASSHGTGGNTEAFF
clone size: NA; V gene: TRBV19; D gene: NA; J gene: TRBJ1-2; CDR3 DNA: TGTGCCAGTAGTGTGACAGCCTATGGCTACACCTTC; CDR3 protein: CASSVTAYGYTF
clone size: NA; V gene: TRBV18; D gene: NA; J gene: TRBJ1-5; CDR3 DNA: TGTGCCAGCTCACCAGTGACAGGAATTGGACAGCCCCAGCATTTT; CDR3 protein: CASSPVTGIGQPQHF
clone size: NA; V gene: TRBV7-2; D gene: TRBD2; J gene: TRBJ2-7; CDR3 DNA: TGTGCCAGCAGCTTACAGCGGGACCCTTACGAGCAGTACTTC; CDR3 protein: CASSLQRDPYEQYF
clone size: NA; V gene: TRBV7-8; D gene: NA; J gene: TRBJ2-1; CDR3 DNA: TGTGCCAGCAGCTTAGAGGGGGGGCCCTACAATGAGCAGTTCTTC; CDR3 protein: CASSLEGGPYNEQFF
clone size: NA; V gene: TRBV5-5; D gene: TRBD2; J gene: TRBJ2-7; CDR3 DNA: TGTGCCAGCAGCTTGGTGCCTCTAGATAGCGGGAGCTCCTACGAGCAGTACTTC; CDR3 protein: CASSLVPLDSGSSYEQYF
clone size: NA; V gene: TRBV4-3; D gene: NA; J gene: TRBJ1-6; CDR3 DNA: TGCGCCAGCAGCCAAGACGTGGCCAGAGCGAAGTATAATTCACCCCTCCACTTT; CDR3 protein: CASSQDVARAKYNSPLHF
clone size: NA; V gene: TRBV3-1/TRBV3-2; D gene: NA; J gene: TRBJ1-6; CDR3 DNA: TGTGCCAGCAGCCCCGGGGGTAATAATTCACCCCTCCACTTT; CDR3 protein: CASSPGGNNSPLHF
clone size: NA; V gene: TRBV7-9; D gene: TRBD1; J gene: TRBJ2-2; CDR3 DNA: TGTGCCAGCACCCTCTATGGGACAGGGGTCACCGGGGAGCTGTTTTTT; CDR3 protein: CASTLYGTGVTGELFF
clone size: NA; V gene: TRBV7-6; D gene: NA; J gene: TRBJ2-1; CDR3 DNA: TGTGCCAGCAGCTTAGCGGCTTATAGGGAGCAGTTCTTC; CDR3 protein: CASSLAAYREQFF
clone size: NA; V gene: TRBV5-5; D gene: TRBD1; J gene: TRBJ1-4; CDR3 DNA: TGTGCCAGCAGCTTGGGGGGACAGGGAGATGAAAAACTGTTTTTT; CDR3 protein: CASSLGGQGDEKLFF
clone size: few; V gene: TRBV9; D gene: NA; J gene: TRBJ1-1; CDR3 DNA: TGTGCCAGCAGCCCACGGGGGGCCAGGAACACTGAAGCTTTCTTT; CDR3 protein: CASSPRGARNTEAFF
clone size: once; V gene: TRBV28; D gene: NA; J gene: TRBJ1-1; CDR3 DNA: TGTGCCAGCAGGCGACAGGCGAACACTGAAGCTTTCTTT; CDR3 protein: CASRRQANTEAFF
clone size: once; V gene: TRBV19; D gene: TRBD2; J gene: TRBJ2-1; CDR3 DNA: TGTGCCAGTAGTAGGGCTAGCGGGAGGGCCGGGAATGAGCAGTTCTTC; CDR3 protein: CASSRASGRAGNEQFF
clone size: once; V gene: TRBV4-3; D gene: NA; J gene: TRBJ1-2; CDR3 DNA: TGCGCCAGCAGCCAAGATCCTCTAAGGGGCTATGGCTACACCTTC; CDR3 protein: CASSQDPLRGYGYTF
clone size: NA; V gene: TRBV11-1; D gene: TRBD1; J gene: TRBJ2-7; CDR3 DNA: TGTGCCAGCAGCTTCTCTACGGGACAGTTGTCCGAGCAGTACTTC; CDR3 protein: CASSFSTGQLSEQYF
clone size: NA; V gene: TRBV10-3; D gene: TRBD1; J gene: TRBJ1-1; CDR3 DNA: TGTGCCATCAGCCCCTCGACAGGGAGGAACACTGAAGCTTTCTTT; CDR3 protein: CAISPSTGRNTEAFF
clone size: NA; V gene: TRBV11-1; D gene: TRBD1; J gene: TRBJ1-3; CDR3 DNA: TGTGCCAGCAGCTCGACAGGGGGGCTCGGAAACACCATATATTTT; CDR3 protein: CASSSTGGLGNTIYF
clone size: NA; V gene: TRBV30; D gene: NA; J gene: TRBJ1-2; CDR3 DNA: TGTGCCTGGGACAGTGGGGGCGGCTACACCTTC; CDR3 protein: CAWDSGGGYTF
clone size: few; V gene: TRBV2; D gene: TRBD2; J gene: TRBJ2-5; CDR3 DNA: TGTGCCAGCAGTGGACTAGCGAATCACCAAGAGACCCAGTACTTC; CDR3 protein: CASSGLANHQETQYF
clone size: NA; V gene: TRBV6-5; D gene: NA; J gene: TRBJ2-3; CDR3 DNA: TGTGCCAGCAGATCCGGGACTAGCACAGATACGCAGTATTTT; CDR3 protein: CASRSGTSTDTQYF
clone size: NA; V gene: TRBV6-5; D gene: TRBD1; J gene: TRBJ1-1; CDR3 DNA: TGTGCCAGCAGGACCACAGGGGGCGCGAACACTGAAGCTTTCTTT; CDR3 protein: CASRTTGGANTEAFF
clone size: NA; V gene: TRBV28; D gene: NA; J gene: TRBJ1-3; CDR3 DNA: TGTGCCATCCAGGCGAGCTCTGGAAACACCATATATTTT; CDR3 protein: CAIQASSGNTIYF
clone size: NA; V gene: TRBV14; D gene: NA; J gene: TRBJ1-1; CDR3 DNA: TGTGCCAGCAGCCAAGATCGGGGGAACACTGAAGCTTTCTTT; CDR3 protein: CASSQDRGNTEAFF
clone size: NA; V gene: TRBV5-4; D gene: NA; J gene: TRBJ2-1; CDR3 DNA: TGTGCCAGCAGCTTGTGGACAGACTCCTACAATGAGCAGTTCTTC; CDR3 protein: CASSLWTDSYNEQFF
clone size: NA; V gene: TRBV7-2; D gene: TRBD1; J gene: TRBJ2-2; CDR3 DNA: TGTGCCAGCAGTTTCGGGACAGGGGGGGCCGGGGAGCTGTTTTTT; CDR3 protein: CASSFGTGGAGELFF
clone size: NA; V gene: TRBV30; D gene: TRBD1; J gene: TRBJ1-4; CDR3 DNA: TGTGCCCGAAAACAGGGGGCGAGTGAAAAACTGTTTTTT; CDR3 protein: CARKQGASEKLFF
clone size: NA; V gene: TRBV11-2; D gene: NA; J gene: TRBJ1-1; CDR3 DNA: TGTGCCAGCAGCCCCGGAACCATGAACACTGAAGCTTTCTTT; CDR3 protein: CASSPGTMNTEAFF
clone size: NA; V gene: TRBV9; D gene: NA; J gene: TRBJ1-4; CDR3 DNA: TGTGCCAGCAGCGTACAGGTGAACAATGAAAAACTGTTTTTT; CDR3 protein: CASSVQVNNEKLFF
clone size: NA; V gene: TRBV6-5; D gene: NA; J gene: TRBJ2-6; CDR3 DNA: TGTGCCAGCAGCCTTTTAAGCTCTGGGGCCAACGTCCTGACTTTC; CDR3 protein: CASSLLSSGANVLTF
clone size: NA; V gene: TRBV27; D gene: NA; J gene: TRBJ1-5; CDR3 DNA: TGTGCCAGCAGTTTGGGCATCGGACACCCCGATCAGCCCCAGCATTTT; CDR3 protein: CASSLGIGHPDQPQHF
clone size: NA; V gene: TRBV9; D gene: TRBD2; J gene: TRBJ2-5; CDR3 DNA: TGTGCCAGCAGCGTACAGTGGGGGGTAGCGGGAGGCGAGACCCAGTACTTC; CDR3 protein: CASSVQWGVAGGETQYF
clone size: NA; V gene: TRBV7-2; D gene: NA; J gene: TRBJ1-4; CDR3 DNA: TGTGCCAGCAGCTTAATGGGGGAGGGGTATGAAAAACTGTTTTTT; CDR3 protein: CASSLMGEGYEKLFF
clone size: NA; V gene: TRBV2; D gene: TRBD1; J gene: TRBJ1-2; CDR3 DNA: TGTGCCAGACAAGCTCGACAGGGGCGTCCTGGCTACACCTTC; CDR3 protein: CARQARQGRPGYTF
clone size: NA; V gene: TRBV7-2; D gene: NA; J gene: TRBJ2-5; CDR3 DNA: TGTGCCAGCAGCTTTAATAGACAAGAGACCCAGTACTTC; CDR3 protein: CASSFNRQETQYF
clone size: NA; V gene: TRBV30; D gene: TRBD1; J gene: TRBJ1-2; CDR3 DNA: TGTGCCTGGAGTGACCCCCGGACAGGGAACTATGGCTACACCTTC; CDR3 protein: CAWSDPRTGNYGYTF
clone size: NA; V gene: TRBV9; D gene: NA; J gene: TRBJ2-1; CDR3 DNA: TGTGCCAGCAGTGAACAGGGAAACGCCTACAATGAGCAGTTCTTC; CDR3 protein: CASSEQGNAYNEQFF